Sequencing of this TCR beta chain was carried out in a study of blood T cell repertoires in COVID-19. Turning to the study itself: T cells, B-cell-depleted T cells, or PBMCs supplied cDNA or gDNA.

The method was immunoSEQ multiplex PCR; TCRdb's version includes in-frame clones alone and lacks a portion of them. Among about 130,000 clones, roughly 85% were seen once, and the ten largest hold around 3%. Seattle researchers signed up patients amid active infection and tracked them longitudinally. This receptor was obtained from a woman of 80 years or more with COVID-19, enrolled during active disease. Sequenced sample: peripheral blood.

The CDR3 coding sequence is TGTGCCAGCAGCCCAGGGGGAGCAGGAAACACCATATATTTT. Translating it yields CASSPGGAGNTIYF. The V and J genes are TRBV11-3 and TRBJ1-3; the match to TRBD1 covers 7 bases. Germline V gene lookup returns CDR1 SGHNT and CDR2 YENEEA. The CDR3 loop spans 14 amino acids. The V segment lost 5 bases and the J segment 4 bases; nucleotides outside the gene matches: 5.